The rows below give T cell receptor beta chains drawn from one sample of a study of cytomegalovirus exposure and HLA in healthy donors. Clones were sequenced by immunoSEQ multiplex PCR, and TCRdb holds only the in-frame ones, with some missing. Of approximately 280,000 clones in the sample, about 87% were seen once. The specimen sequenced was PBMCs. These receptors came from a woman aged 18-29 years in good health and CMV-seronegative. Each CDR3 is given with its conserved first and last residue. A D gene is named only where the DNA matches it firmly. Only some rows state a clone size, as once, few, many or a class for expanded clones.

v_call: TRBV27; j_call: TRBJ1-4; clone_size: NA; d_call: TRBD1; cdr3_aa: CASSLTGTVNEKLFF; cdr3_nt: TGTGCCAGCAGTCTAACCGGGACAGTTAATGAAAAACTGTTTTTT
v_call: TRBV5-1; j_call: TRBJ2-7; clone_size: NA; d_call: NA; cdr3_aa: CASSLDSLLYEQYF; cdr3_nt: TGCGCCAGCAGCTTGGACAGCCTCCTATACGAGCAGTACTTC
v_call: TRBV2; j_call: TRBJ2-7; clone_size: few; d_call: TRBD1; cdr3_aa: CASSKDRGHYEQYF; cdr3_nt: TGTGCCAGCAGCAAGGACAGGGGACACTACGAGCAGTACTTC
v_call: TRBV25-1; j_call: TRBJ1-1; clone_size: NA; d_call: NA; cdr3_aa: CASSDRTANTEAFF; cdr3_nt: TGTGCCAGCAGTGATAGGACAGCGAACACTGAAGCTTTCTTT
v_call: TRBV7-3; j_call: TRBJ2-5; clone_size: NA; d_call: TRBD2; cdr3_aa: CASSSGLAGVETQYF; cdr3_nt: TGTGCCAGCAGCTCCGGACTAGCGGGGGTGGAGACCCAGTACTTC
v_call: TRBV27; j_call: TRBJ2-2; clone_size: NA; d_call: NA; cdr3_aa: CASSWGQRSVSGELFF; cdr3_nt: TGTGCCAGCAGTTGGGGACAACGGAGCGTATCCGGGGAGCTGTTTTTT
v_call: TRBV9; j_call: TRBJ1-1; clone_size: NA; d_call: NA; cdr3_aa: CASSPNRGNTEAFF; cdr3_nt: TGTGCCAGCAGCCCAAACCGGGGAAACACTGAAGCTTTCTTT
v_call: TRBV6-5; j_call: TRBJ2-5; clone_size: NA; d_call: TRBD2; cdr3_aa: CASSWLRRGRPETQYF; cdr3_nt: TGTGCCAGCAGTTGGTTGAGGCGGGGGAGGCCAGAGACCCAGTACTTC
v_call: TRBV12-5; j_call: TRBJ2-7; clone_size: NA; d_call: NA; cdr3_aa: CASGLLSEQYF; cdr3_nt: TGTGCTAGTGGCCTTTTGTCCGAGCAGTACTTC
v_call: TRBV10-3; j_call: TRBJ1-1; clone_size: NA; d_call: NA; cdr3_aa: CAISESEQPNTEAFF; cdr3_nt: TGTGCCATCAGTGAGTCAGAACAGCCGAACACTGAAGCTTTCTTT
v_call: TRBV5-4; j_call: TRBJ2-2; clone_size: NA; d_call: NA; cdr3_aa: CASSGTPTGELFF; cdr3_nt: TGTGCCAGCAGCGGGACTCCTACCGGGGAGCTGTTTTTT
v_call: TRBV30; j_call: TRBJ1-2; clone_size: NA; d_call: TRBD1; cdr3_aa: CAWGRQGARGYTF; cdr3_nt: TGTGCCTGGGGTCGGCAGGGGGCTCGTGGCTACACCTTC
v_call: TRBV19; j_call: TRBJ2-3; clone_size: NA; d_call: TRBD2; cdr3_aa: CASTGVWRVSGGRTDTQYF; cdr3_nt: TGTGCCAGTACAGGTGTATGGAGGGTCAGCGGGGGGCGCACAGATACGCAGTATTTT
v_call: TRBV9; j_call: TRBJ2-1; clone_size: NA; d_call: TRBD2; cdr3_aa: CASSVSGGPGNEQFF; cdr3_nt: TGTGCCAGCAGCGTCTCGGGGGGGCCAGGAAATGAGCAGTTCTTC
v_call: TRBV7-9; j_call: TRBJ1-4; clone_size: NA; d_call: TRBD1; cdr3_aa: CASSRTGLGLANEKLFF; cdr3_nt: TGTGCCAGCAGCCGGACAGGGTTGGGGCTCGCTAATGAAAAACTGTTTTTT
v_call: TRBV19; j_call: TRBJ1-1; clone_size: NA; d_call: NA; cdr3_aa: CASSIVGGTEAFF; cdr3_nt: TGTGCCAGTAGTATAGTCGGGGGGACTGAAGCTTTCTTT
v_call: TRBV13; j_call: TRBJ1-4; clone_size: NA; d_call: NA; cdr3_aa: CASSSGGILGKLFF; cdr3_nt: TGTGCCAGCAGCTCTGGGGGGATCTTGGGAAAACTGTTTTTT
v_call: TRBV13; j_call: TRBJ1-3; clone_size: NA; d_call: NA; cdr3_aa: CASSLEHKRNTIYF; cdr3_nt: TGTGCCAGCAGCTTAGAACACAAGAGGAACACCATATATTTT
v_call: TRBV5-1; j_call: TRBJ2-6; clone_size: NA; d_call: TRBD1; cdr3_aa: CASSLDGQAGANVLTF; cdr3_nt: TGCGCCAGCAGCTTAGATGGACAGGCTGGGGCCAACGTCCTGACTTTC
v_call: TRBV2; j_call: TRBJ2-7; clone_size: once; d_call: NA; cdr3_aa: CASRWIQGPYEQYF; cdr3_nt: TGTGCCAGCAGGTGGATACAGGGCCCCTACGAGCAGTACTTC
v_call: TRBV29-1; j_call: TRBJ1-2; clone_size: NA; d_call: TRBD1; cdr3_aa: CSVVLRGLGQGKGPYGYTF; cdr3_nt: TGCAGCGTTGTCCTCCGTGGGTTAGGACAGGGGAAGGGGCCCTATGGCTACACCTTC
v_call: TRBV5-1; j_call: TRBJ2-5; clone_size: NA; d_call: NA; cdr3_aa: CASSPDIRETQYF; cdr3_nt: TGCGCCAGCAGCCCAGACATTAGGGAGACCCAGTACTTC
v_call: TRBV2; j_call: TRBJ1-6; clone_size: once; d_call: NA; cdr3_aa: CASSEDSPNSPLHF; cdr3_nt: TGTGCCAGCAGTGAGGACTCTCCCAATTCACCCCTCCACTTT
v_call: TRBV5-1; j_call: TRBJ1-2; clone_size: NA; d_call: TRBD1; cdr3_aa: CASSWDRGDYGYTF; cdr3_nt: TGCGCCAGCAGCTGGGACAGGGGGGACTATGGCTACACCTTC
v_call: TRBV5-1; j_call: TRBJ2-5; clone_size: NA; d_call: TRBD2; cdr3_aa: CASSPALLAGGPVETQYF; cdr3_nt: TGCGCCAGCAGCCCGGCACTTCTAGCGGGGGGGCCTGTTGAGACCCAGTACTTC
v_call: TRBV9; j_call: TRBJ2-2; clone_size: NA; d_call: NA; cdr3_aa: CASSVVAGDVGELFF; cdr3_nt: TGTGCCAGCAGCGTAGTTGCAGGGGACGTCGGGGAGCTGTTTTTT
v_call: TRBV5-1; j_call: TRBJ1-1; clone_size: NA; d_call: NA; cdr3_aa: CASSSGQPIDEAFF; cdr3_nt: TGCGCCAGCAGCTCTGGACAGCCCATAGATGAAGCTTTCTTT
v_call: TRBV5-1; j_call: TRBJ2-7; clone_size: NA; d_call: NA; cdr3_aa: CASSFGSPPYEQYF; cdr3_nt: TGCGCCAGCAGCTTTGGCTCACCACCTTACGAGCAGTACTTC
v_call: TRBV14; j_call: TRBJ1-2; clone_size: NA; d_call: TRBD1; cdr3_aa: CASSQEGTRGYYGYTF; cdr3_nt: TGTGCCAGCAGCCAAGAAGGGACCAGGGGGTACTATGGCTACACCTTC
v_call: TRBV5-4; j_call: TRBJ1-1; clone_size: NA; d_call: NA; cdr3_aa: CASSQDSRPEAFF; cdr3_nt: TGTGCCAGCAGCCAAGATAGCCGGCCTGAAGCTTTCTTT
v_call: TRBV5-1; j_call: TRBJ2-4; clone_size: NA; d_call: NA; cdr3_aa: CASSLSLAKNIQYF; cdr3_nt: TGCGCCAGCAGCTTGTCTTTAGCCAAAAACATTCAGTACTTC
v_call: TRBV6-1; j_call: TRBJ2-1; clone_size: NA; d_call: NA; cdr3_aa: CASSEWANNEQFF; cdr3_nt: TGTGCCAGCAGTGAATGGGCTAACAATGAGCAGTTCTTC
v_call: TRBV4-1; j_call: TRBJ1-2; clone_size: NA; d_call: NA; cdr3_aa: CASSQMGGYGYTF; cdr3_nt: TGCGCCAGCAGCCAAATGGGGGGATATGGCTACACCTTC
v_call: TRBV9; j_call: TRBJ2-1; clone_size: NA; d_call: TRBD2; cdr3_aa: CASSVSGGIYNEQFF; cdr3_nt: TGTGCCAGCAGCGTCAGCGGGGGGATTTACAATGAGCAGTTCTTC
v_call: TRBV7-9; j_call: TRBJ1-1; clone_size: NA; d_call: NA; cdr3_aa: CASSFSQNTEAFF; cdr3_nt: TGTGCCAGCAGCTTTAGCCAGAACACTGAAGCTTTCTTT
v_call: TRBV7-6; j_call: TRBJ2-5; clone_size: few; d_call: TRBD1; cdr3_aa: CASSRQGSETQYF; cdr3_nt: TGTGCCAGCAGCCGACAGGGATCAGAGACCCAGTACTTC
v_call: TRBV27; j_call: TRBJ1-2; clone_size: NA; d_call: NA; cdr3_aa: CASSLSGGGYGYTF; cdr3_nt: TGTGCCAGCAGTTTATCCGGCGGGGGCTATGGCTACACCTTC
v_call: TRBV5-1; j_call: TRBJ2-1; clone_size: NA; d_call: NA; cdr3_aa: CASSLASGGRLNEQFF; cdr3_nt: TGCGCCAGCAGCTTGGCATCCGGGGGACGATTAAATGAGCAGTTCTTC
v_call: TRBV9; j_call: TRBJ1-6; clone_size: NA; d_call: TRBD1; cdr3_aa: CASSVGDRAAYNSPLHF; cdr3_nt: TGTGCCAGCAGCGTAGGCGACAGGGCCGCCTATAATTCACCCCTCCACTTT
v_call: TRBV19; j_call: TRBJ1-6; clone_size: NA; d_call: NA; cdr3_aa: CAARGSSYNSPLHF; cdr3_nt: TGTGCCGCTAGGGGGAGCTCCTATAATTCACCCCTCCACTTT
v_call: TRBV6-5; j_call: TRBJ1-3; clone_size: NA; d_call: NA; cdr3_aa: CASSYPGSGNTIYF; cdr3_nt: TGTGCCAGCAGTTACCCAGGGTCTGGAAACACCATATATTTT
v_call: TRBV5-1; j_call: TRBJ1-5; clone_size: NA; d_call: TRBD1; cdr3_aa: CASSLGQGAHQPQHF; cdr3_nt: TGCGCCAGCAGCTTGGGACAGGGTGCCCATCAGCCCCAGCATTTT
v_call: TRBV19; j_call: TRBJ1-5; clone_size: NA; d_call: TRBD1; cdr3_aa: CASSIGTGASQPQHF; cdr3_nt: TGTGCCAGTAGTATTGGGACAGGGGCAAGTCAGCCCCAGCATTTT
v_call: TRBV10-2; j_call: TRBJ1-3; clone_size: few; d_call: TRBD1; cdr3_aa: CASSDRDRGNTIYF; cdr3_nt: TGCGCCAGCAGTGACAGGGACAGGGGAAACACCATATATTTT
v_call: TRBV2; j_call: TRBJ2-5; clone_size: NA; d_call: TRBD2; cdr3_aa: CASRTGGGTQETQYF; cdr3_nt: TGTGCCAGCAGGACGGGGGGGGGAACTCAAGAGACCCAGTACTTC
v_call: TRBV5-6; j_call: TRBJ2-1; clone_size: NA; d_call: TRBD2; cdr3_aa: CASTLPSGGTNEQFF; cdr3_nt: TGTGCCAGCACCCTACCAAGCGGGGGGACCAATGAGCAGTTCTTC
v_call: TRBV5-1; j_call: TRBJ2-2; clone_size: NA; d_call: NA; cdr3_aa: CASSYGAENTGELFF; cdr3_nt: TGCGCCAGCAGCTATGGGGCAGAAAACACCGGGGAGCTGTTTTTT
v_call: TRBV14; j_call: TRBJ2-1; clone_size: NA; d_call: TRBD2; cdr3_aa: CASSQEGLSTREDEQFF; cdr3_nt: TGTGCCAGCAGCCAAGAAGGGCTTTCGACCCGGGAGGATGAGCAGTTCTTC
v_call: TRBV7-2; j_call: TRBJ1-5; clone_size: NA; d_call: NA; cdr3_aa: CASSSQGNQPQHF; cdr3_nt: TGTGCCAGCAGCTCACAGGGTAATCAGCCCCAGCATTTT
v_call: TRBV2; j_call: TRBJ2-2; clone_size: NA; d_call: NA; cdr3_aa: CASAMSRDNKNTGELFF; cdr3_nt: TGTGCCAGCGCAATGAGCAGGGACAACAAGAACACCGGGGAGCTGTTTTTT
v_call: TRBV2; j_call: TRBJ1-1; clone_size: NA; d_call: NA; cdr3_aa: CASRPGGRNTEAFF; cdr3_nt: TGTGCCAGCAGGCCCGGGGGGAGGAACACTGAAGCTTTCTTT
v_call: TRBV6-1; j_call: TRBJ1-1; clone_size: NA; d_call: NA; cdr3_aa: CASSEGTFTEAFF; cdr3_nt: TGTGCCAGCAGCGAGGGGACATTCACTGAAGCTTTCTTT
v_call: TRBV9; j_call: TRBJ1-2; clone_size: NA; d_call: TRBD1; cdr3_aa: CASSVPGGGYTF; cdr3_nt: TGTGCCAGCAGCGTTCCAGGGGGTGGCTACACCTTC
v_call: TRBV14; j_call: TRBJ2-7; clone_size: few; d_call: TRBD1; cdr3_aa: CASSQYTGGHYEQYF; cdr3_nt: TGTGCCAGCAGCCAGTATACAGGGGGCCACTACGAGCAGTACTTC
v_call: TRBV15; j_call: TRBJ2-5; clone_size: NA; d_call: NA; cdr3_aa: CATSSRNRGGPYQETQYF; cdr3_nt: TGTGCCACCAGCAGTCGGAATAGGGGGGGGCCCTACCAAGAGACCCAGTACTTC